The 15 T cell receptor beta chains in this list originate from one sample, sequenced in a study of control samples from healthy donors and cancer patients. TCRdb's table, derived via immunoSEQ multiplex PCR, lists solely in-frame clones and lacks some. Of about 140,000 clones listed, 88% are singletons. The material sequenced was blood. Receptors were obtained from a woman in her 30s in good health.

Here the CDR3 DNA reads TGTGCCAGCAGTGACACCGGGGGCTTTAATTCACCCCTCCACTTT. Residues: CASSDTGGFNSPLHF. The J gene is TRBJ1-6, the V gene TRBV6-4; a weak D match, TRBD1 (6 bases). This CDR3 comprises 15 residues. Trimming removed 2 bases from V and 6 bases from J, with 11 bases in between. The germline V gene has CDR1 MRHNA and CDR2 SNTAGT.

The chain has TRBV18 and TRBJ2-5; TRBD1 matches at 7 bases. The CDR3 is 13 residues long. V lost 4 bases, J lost 2 bases, and 1 base stayed unmatched. Germline loops: CDR1 KGHSH, CDR2 LQKENI. For the CDR3, the DNA is TGTGCCAGCTCACGGGGACAGCAAGAGACCCAGTACTTC. Amino acids: CASSRGQQETQYF.

This sequence joins TRBV10-2 and TRBJ1-1, with 7 bases that match TRBD1. J gave up 11 bases and V 6 bases, and 6 bases lay outside the gene matches. Germline assignment: CDR1 WSHSY and CDR2 SAAADI. The CDR3 sequence is 11 residues long. CDR3 sequence reads: CASRKGAPAFF. CDR3 sequence (DNA): TGCGCCAGCAGAAAGGGGGCGCCGGCTTTCTTT.

The rearrangement uses TRBV5-1 and TRBJ2-4; no clear D. Germline loops: CDR1 SGHRS, CDR2 YFSETQ. The V end was cut by 0 bases, the J end by 7 bases, with 14 bases between. The CDR3 consists of 15 residues. In DNA form, the CDR3 reads TGCGCCAGCAGCTTGGCCGGCCTAGTCGAGAACATTCAGTACTTC. Translation gives CASSLAGLVENIQYF.

The rearrangement links TRBV6-2 or TRBV6-3 to TRBJ2-1, with TRBD2 as a possible D gene (6 bases). CDR3 length equals 15 residues. Deletions cut 5 bases from V and 7 bases from J, with 18 bases between. Germline CDR1 reads MNHEY; CDR2 reads SVGEGT. CDR3 in DNA: TGTGCCAGCAGTCGTCCCGGGACTGGGTTGAATGAGCAGTTCTTC. As protein: CASSRPGTGLNEQFF.

J is TRBJ1-4 and V is TRBV2; tentatively, D is TRBD1 (6 bases). The ends were cut back, 6 bases at V and 8 bases at J, with 13 bases in the middle. Germline values: CDR1 SNHLY, CDR2 FYNNEI. There are 13 residues in the CDR3. The CDR3 DNA reads as TGTGCCAGCAGCCCCAGGGGTGGGGAAAAACTGTTTTTT. Its protein is CASSPRGGEKLFF.

The chain carries TRBV29-1 and TRBJ2-7; 9 bases line up with TRBD2. There are 14 residues in the CDR3. Germline V CDR1 and CDR2: SQVTM, ANQGSEA. V shed 5 bases and J 0 bases; nucleotides not matched to a gene: 5. This CDR3 reads CSVRPSGISYEQYF. The CDR3 DNA follows: TGCAGCGTTCGTCCTAGCGGGATCTCCTACGAGCAGTACTTC.

The chain links TRBV21-1 to TRBJ2-2; TRBD2, the table's D call, was not compared with the DNA. TRBV21-1 is designated a pseudogene. This CDR3 is built from 16 residues. Written as DNA, the CDR3 is TGTGCCAGCAGCAAATGGTCGGGTTTGAACACCGGGGAGCTGTTTTTT. This encodes CASSKWSGLNTGELFF.

The rearrangement joins TRBV7-2 to TRBJ1-2; a possible D gene is TRBD1 (6 bases). V was shortened by 0 bases and J by 5 bases, with 10 bases between the two germline ends. CDR1 SGHTA and CDR2 FQGNSA come from the germline V gene. The CDR3 is made up of 14 amino acids. The CDR3 reads CASSLARGEYGYTF. CDR3 nucleotides: TGTGCCAGCAGCTTAGCCAGGGGAGAGTATGGCTACACCTTC.

This sequence joins TRBV7-7 and TRBJ1-1, with 12 bases that match TRBD1. CDR3 size: 15 residues. The germline V gene encodes CDR1 SSHAT and CDR2 FNYEAQ (reference sequence). With V trimmed by 10 bases and J by 5 bases, 11 bases remained unmatched. Written as DNA, the CDR3 is TGTGCCATCAATGGGAGGGACAGGGGGCGTACTGAAGCTTTCTTT. Its protein product is CAINGRDRGRTEAFF.

The CDR3 DNA reads as TGCGCCAGCAGCCTGGTTAGGACAGGGGTAAACAATGAGCAGTTCTTC. Translating it yields CASSLVRTGVNNEQFF. The chain carries TRBV4-1 and TRBJ2-1; the match to TRBD1 covers 9 bases. The CDR3 is made up of 16 amino acids. The germline V gene encodes CDR1 MGHRA and CDR2 YSYEKL. V trimming: 4 bases; J trimming: 5 bases; junction bases outside the gene matches: 9.

This chain links TRBV28 with TRBJ1-3; D call uncertain. This CDR3 is 15 amino acids long. Germline V gives CDR1 MDHEN, CDR2 SYDVKM. With 7 bases removed from V and 2 bases from J, the gap between germline ends came to 15 bases. CDR3 nucleotide sequence: TGTGCCAGCACCGATCTTGTGGGAACTGGAAACACCATATATTTT. The encoded protein is CASTDLVGTGNTIYF.

The V and J genes are TRBV5-5 and TRBJ2-7; 10 nucleotides agree with TRBD1. The V segment lost 2 bases and the J segment 0 bases; nucleotides outside the gene matches: 2. Germline CDR1 and CDR2: SGHKS and YYEKEE (reference sequence). The CDR3 has 15 residues. This chain's CDR3 is CASSFRTGGSYEQYF. Here the CDR3 DNA reads TGTGCCAGCAGCTTTCGGACAGGGGGCTCCTACGAGCAGTACTTC.

This chain uses TRBV29-1 with TRBJ1-4; D ambiguous. Germline CDR1 is SQVTM and CDR2 is ANQGSEA. Between the trimmed V and J ends, which lost 6 bases and 5 bases, there was a span of 19 bases. This CDR3 region has 15 residues. The CDR3 loop is CSVNEANLGNEKLFF. The CDR3 DNA follows: TGCAGCGTGAACGAGGCCAACCTCGGAAATGAAAAACTGTTTTTT.

The chain combines TRBV2 with TRBJ1-4; the D gene is possibly TRBD1 (6 bases). From germline, CDR1 is SNHLY and CDR2 FYNNEI. CDR3 length equals 15 residues. The V and J ends lost 6 bases and 8 bases respectively, with 19 bases between them. CDR3 region: CASREQGLVDEKLFF. The CDR3 DNA follows: TGTGCCAGCAGGGAACAGGGACTGGTAGACGAAAAACTGTTTTTT.